The clone carrying this T cell receptor (beta chain) came up many times. Its specificity is unknown. This sample is part of a study of blood T cells in healthy people across ages. The study's findings and limits: Getting older went along with TCR beta diversity per million T cells dropping roughly linearly.

Those donating, healthy Caucasian individuals from Russia, were aged roughly 6 to 95. A minimum of 7 million PBMCs was isolated per sample. The germline CDR1 and CDR2 sequences are MGHRA and YSYEKL. Unmatched junction bases numbered 3, after V lost 2 bases and J lost 4 bases. The CDR3 extends over 16 amino acids. Primed by a sample-barcoded 5' primer and a J-beta primer mix, a second PCR proceeded for roughly 7 to 11 cycles. TCRdb re-analysed the 5' RACE reads in MiXCR, keeping a single row per CDR3 protein. The table includes 550,000 to 750,000 distinct CDR3 sequences, 20% to 25% detected once. The chain links TRBV4-1 to TRBJ2-1, with 12 bases identical to TRBD2. Input material: blood. The source is an older man in good health. The CDR3 reads CASSQLGLAGYNEQFF. The CDR3 DNA sequence: TGCGCCAGCAGCCAACTGGGACTAGCGGGTTACAATGAGCAGTTCTTC.